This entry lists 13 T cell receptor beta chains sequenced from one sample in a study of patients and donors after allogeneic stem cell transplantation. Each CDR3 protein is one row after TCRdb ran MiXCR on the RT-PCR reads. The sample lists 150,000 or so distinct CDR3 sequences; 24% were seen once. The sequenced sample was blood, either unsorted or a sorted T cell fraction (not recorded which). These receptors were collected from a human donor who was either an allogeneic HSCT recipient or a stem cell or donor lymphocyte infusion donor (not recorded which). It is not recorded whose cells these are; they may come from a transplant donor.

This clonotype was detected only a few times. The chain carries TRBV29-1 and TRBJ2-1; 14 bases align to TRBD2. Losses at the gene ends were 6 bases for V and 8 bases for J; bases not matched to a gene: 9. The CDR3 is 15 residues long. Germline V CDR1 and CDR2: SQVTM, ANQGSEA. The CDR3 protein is CSVDGTSGSLDEQFF. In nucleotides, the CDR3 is TGCAGCGTCGACGGGACTAGCGGGAGTCTCGATGAGCAGTTCTTC.

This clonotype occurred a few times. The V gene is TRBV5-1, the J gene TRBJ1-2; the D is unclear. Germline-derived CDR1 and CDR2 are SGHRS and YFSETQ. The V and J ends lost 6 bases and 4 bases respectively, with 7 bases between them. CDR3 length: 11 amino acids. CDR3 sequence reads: CASKGIYGYTF. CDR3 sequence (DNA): TGCGCCAGCAAAGGGATCTATGGCTACACCTTC. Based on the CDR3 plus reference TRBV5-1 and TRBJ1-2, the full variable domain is KAGVTQTPRYLIKTRGQQVTLSCSPISGHRSVSWYQQTPGQGLQFLFEYFSETQRNKGNFPGRFSGRQFSNSRSEMNVSTLELGDSALYLCASKGIYGYTFGSGTRLTVV.

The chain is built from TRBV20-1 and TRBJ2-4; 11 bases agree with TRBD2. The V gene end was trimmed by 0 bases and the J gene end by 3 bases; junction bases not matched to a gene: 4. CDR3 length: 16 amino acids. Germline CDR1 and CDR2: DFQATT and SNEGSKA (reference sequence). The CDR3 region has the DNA TGCAGTGCTAGAGATTTTAGCGGGGGGGTCAAAAACATTCAGTACTTC. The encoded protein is CSARDFSGGVKNIQYF.

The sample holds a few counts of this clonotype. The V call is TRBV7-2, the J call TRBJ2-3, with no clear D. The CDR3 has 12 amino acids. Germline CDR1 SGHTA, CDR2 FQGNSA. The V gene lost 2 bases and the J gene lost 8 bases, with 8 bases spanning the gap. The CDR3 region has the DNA TGTGCCAGCAGCTTACTCAGCTTTACGCAGTATTTT. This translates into CASSLLSFTQYF.

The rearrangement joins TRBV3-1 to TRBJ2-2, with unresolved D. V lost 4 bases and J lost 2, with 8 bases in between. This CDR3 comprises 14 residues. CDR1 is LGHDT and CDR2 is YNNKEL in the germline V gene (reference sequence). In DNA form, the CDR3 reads TGTGCCAGCAGCCCCGGTCACAACACCGGGGAGCTGTTTTTT. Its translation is CASSPGHNTGELFF.

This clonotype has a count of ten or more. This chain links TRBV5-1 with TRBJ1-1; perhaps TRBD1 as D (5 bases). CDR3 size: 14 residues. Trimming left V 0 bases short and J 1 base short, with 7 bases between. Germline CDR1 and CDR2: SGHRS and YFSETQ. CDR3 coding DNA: TGCGCCAGCAGCTTGGGGACATCGAACACTGAAGCTTTCTTT. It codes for CASSLGTSNTEAFF.

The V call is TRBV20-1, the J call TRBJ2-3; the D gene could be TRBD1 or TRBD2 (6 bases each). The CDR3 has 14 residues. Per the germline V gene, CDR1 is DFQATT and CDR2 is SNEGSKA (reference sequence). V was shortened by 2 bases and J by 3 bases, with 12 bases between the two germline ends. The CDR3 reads CSARPTGRTDTQYF. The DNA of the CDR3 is TGCAGTGCTAGACCAACAGGGAGGACAGATACGCAGTATTTT.

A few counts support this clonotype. CDR3 sequence: CASSFSGALYEQYF. DNA for the CDR3: TGTGCCAGCAGTTTTTCAGGGGCCCTCTACGAGCAGTACTTC. The V gene is TRBV27, the J gene TRBJ2-7, with D possibly TRBD1 on 6 matching bases. Germline CDR1 and CDR2: MNHEY and SMNVEV (reference sequence). The CDR3 is made up of 14 amino acids. Trimming cost V 3 bases and J 3 bases, with 12 bases left between them.

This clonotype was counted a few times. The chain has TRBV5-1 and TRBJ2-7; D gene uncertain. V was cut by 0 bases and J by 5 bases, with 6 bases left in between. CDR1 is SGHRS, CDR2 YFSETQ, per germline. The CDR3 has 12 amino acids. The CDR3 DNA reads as TGCGCCAGCAGCTTGGTTCCCCACGAGCAGTACTTC. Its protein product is CASSLVPHEQYF.

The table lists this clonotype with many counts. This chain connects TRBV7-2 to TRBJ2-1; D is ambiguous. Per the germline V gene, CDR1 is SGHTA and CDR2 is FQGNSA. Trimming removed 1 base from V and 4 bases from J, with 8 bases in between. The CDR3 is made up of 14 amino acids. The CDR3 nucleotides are TGTGCCAGCAGCTTAGACTTACTGTACAATGAGCAGTTCTTC. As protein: CASSLDLLYNEQFF.

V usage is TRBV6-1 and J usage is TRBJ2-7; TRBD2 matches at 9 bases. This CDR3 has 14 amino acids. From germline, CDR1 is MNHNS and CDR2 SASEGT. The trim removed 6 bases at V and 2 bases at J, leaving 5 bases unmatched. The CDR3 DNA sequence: TGTGCCAGCAGCCTAGCGGGGACCACCTACGAGCAGTACTTC. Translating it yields CASSLAGTTYEQYF.

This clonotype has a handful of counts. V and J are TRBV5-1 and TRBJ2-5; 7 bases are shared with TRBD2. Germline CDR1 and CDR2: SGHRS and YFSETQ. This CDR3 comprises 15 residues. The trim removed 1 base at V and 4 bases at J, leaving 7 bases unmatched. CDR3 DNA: TGCGCCAGCAGCTTGTCACTAGCGAAAGTAGAGACCCAGTACTTC. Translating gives CASSLSLAKVETQYF. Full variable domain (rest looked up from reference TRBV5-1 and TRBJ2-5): KAGVTQTPRYLIKTRGQQVTLSCSPISGHRSVSWYQQTPGQGLQFLFEYFSETQRNKGNFPGRFSGRQFSNSRSEMNVSTLELGDSALYLCASSLSLAKVETQYFGPGTRLLVL.

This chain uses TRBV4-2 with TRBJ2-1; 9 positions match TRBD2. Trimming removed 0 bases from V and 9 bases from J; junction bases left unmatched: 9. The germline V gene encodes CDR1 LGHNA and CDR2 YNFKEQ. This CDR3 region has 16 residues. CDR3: CASSQDGGGRAAEQFF. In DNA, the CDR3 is TGTGCCAGCAGCCAAGACGGAGGCGGGAGGGCCGCTGAGCAGTTCTTC.